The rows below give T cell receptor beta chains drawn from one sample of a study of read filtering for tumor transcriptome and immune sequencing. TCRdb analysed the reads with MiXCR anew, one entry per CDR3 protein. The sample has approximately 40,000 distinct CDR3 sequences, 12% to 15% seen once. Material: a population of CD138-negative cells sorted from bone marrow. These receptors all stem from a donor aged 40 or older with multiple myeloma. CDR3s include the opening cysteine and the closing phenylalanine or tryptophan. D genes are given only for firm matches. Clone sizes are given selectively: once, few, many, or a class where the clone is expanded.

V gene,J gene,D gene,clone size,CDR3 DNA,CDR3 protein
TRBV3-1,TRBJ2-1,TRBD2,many,TGTGCCAGCAGCTTAGGACTAGCGGGAGGGTACAATGAGCAGTTCTTC,CASSLGLAGGYNEQFF
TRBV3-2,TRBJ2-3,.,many,TGTGCCAGCAGTCCGCGCTCCGGTAGCACAGATACGCAGTATTTT,CASSPRSGSTDTQYF
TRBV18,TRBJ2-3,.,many,TGTGCCAGCTCACCCCGGACAAGGCAAGATACGCAGTATTTT,CASSPRTRQDTQYF
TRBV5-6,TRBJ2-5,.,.,TGTGCCAGCAGCTGGCAGGGTACAGAGACCCAGTACTTC,CASSWQGTETQYF
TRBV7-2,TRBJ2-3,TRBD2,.,TGTGCCAGCAGCTTACTAGCGGGAGTAACAGATACGCAGTGTTTT,CASSLLAGVTDTQCF
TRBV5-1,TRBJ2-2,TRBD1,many,TGCGCCAGCAGCTTGGTCCAGGGGGCAGACACCGGGGAGCTGTTTTTT,CASSLVQGADTGELFF
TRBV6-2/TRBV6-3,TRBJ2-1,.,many,TGTGCCAGCAGTTCGGGGACTGTAGCAAATGAGCAGTTCTTC,CASSSGTVANEQFF
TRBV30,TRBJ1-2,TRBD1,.,TGTGCCTGTGCAGGGGGCTCTGGCTACACCTTC,CACAGGSGYTF
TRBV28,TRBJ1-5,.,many,TGTGCCAGCAGTTTAAGAGGAGGAGGTGACGGGGAGCCCCAGCATTTT,CASSLRGGGDGEPQHF
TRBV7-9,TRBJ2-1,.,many,TGTGCCAGCAGCTTAGTTCAGGGAACGGATGAGCAGTTCTTC,CASSLVQGTDEQFF
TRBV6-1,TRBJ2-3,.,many,TGTGCCAGCTCGACACCTAGCACAGATACGCAGTATTTT,CASSTPSTDTQYF
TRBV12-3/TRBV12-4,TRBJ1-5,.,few,TGTGCCAGCAGTTTTGAGCAGCCCCAGCATTTT,CASSFEQPQHF
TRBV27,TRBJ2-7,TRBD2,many,TGTGCCAGCAGTTTATCCCCTAGCGGGAGTTACGAGCAGTACTTC,CASSLSPSGSYEQYF
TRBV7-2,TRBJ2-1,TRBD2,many,TGTGCCAGCAGCTTGGGCGGAGCGGGAGGCAATGAGCAGTTCTTC,CASSLGGAGGNEQFF
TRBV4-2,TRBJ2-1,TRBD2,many,TGTGCCAGCAGCCTCCAAAGCGGGAGTGGGAGGAATGAGCAGTTCTTC,CASSLQSGSGRNEQFF
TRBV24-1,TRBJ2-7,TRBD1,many,TGTGCCACCGGGAGACAGGGGGCCGACGAGCAGTACTTC,CATGRQGADEQYF
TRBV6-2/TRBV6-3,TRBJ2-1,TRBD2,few,TGTGCCAGCAGTCTAGCGGGAGGCCACCCCGGTGAGCAGTTCTTC,CASSLAGGHPGEQFF
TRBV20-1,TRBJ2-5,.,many,TGCAGTGCTAGAGATCCCGGGGGAGGGACCCAGTACTTC,CSARDPGGGTQYF
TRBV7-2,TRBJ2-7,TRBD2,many,TGTGCCAGCAGCTTCCTAGCGGGAGCCTACGAGCAGTACTTC,CASSFLAGAYEQYF
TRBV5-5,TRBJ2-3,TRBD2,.,TGTGCCAGCAGCTCGACTAGCGGGAGCGCAGATACGCAGTATTTT,CASSSTSGSADTQYF
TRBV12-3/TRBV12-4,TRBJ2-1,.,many,TGTGCCAGCAGTCCCATCGGCGGGTTTACCTACAATGAGCAGTTCTTC,CASSPIGGFTYNEQFF
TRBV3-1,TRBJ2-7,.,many,TGTGCCAGCAGCCACGCGACCTACGAGCAGTACTTC,CASSHATYEQYF
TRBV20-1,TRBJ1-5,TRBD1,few,TGCAGTGCTAGAGATCTTCGGGATTTTGTGGGACAGACAAATCAGCCCCAGCATTTT,CSARDLRDFVGQTNQPQHF
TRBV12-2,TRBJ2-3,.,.,TGTGCAAGTCGCTCAAGCGGGGAGTCGGGAGTAAACACAGATACGCAGTATTTT,CASRSSGESGVNTDTQYF
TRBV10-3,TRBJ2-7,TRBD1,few,TGTGCCATCAGGGGGACAGGGACCTACGAGCAGTACTTC,CAIRGTGTYEQYF
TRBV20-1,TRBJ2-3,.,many,TGCAGTGCTAGAGGCTCCACAGATACGCAGTATTTT,CSARGSTDTQYF
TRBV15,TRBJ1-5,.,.,TGTGCCACCAGCAAAGATCAGGGAGATGACAATCAGCCCCAGCATTTT,CATSKDQGDDNQPQHF
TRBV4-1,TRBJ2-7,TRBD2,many,TGCGCCAGCAGCCAACTAGCGGGAGTCCCCGAGCAGTACTTC,CASSQLAGVPEQYF
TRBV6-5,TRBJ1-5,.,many,TGTGCCAGCAGTTCCGCCTCTAGTGGTTTCCAGAATCAGCCCCAGCATTTC,CASSSASSGFQNQPQHF
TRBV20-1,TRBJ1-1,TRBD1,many,TGCAGTGCTAGAGAGGAGAGACTGATACAGGGGTTTACTGAAGCTTTCTTT,CSAREERLIQGFTEAFF
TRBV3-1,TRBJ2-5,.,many,TGTGCCAGCAGCCCCGCCCTGACAGAACAGGAGACCCAGTACTTC,CASSPALTEQETQYF
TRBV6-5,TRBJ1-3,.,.,TGTGCCAGCAGTTACGGCGGGGGGCAGATCTCTGGAAACACCATATATTTT,CASSYGGGQISGNTIYF
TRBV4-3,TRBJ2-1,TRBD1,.,TGCGCCAGCAGCCAAGATGGCGGGACAGGGGGATACAATGAGCAGTTCTTC,CASSQDGGTGGYNEQFF
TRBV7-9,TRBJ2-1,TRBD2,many,TGTGCCAGCAGCTTAAAGGTTCGACTAGCGGGAACCAGGGATGAGCAGTTCTTC,CASSLKVRLAGTRDEQFF
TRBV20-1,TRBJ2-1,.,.,TGCAGTGCTAGGTTAAGCGGTCCCTACAATGAGCAGTTCTTC,CSARLSGPYNEQFF
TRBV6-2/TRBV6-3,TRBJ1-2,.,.,TGTGCCAGCAGTTCCGGACAGCCCGATGGCTACACCTTC,CASSSGQPDGYTF
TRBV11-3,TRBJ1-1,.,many,TGTGCCAGCAGCTCCGAAGGGACAACGAACACTGAAGCTTTCTTT,CASSSEGTTNTEAFF
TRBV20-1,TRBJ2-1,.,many,TGCAGTGCTAGAGATCTGGGACGCCTAGACAATGAGCAGTTCTTC,CSARDLGRLDNEQFF
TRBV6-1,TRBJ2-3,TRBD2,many,TGTGCCAGCAGTGAATCTGTTATAGCGGGAGCAGATACGCAGTATTTT,CASSESVIAGADTQYF
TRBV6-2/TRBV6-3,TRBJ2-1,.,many,TGTGCCAGCAGCTCCCGGAGTAAACTGAATGAGCAGTTCTTC,CASSSRSKLNEQFF
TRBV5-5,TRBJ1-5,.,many,TGTGCCAGCAGCCAAGGGGGAGGCAATCAGCCCCAGCATTTT,CASSQGGGNQPQHF
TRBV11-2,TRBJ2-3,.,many,TGTGCCAGTAACAAACGGGGAAAGGTGTACACAGATACGCAGTATTTT,CASNKRGKVYTDTQYF
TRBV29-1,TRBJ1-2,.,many,TGCAGCGTAACAGAAAACTATGGCTACACCTTC,CSVTENYGYTF
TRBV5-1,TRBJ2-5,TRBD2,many,TGCGCCAGCAAGACTAGCGGGGCCCAAGGGGAGACCCAGTACTTC,CASKTSGAQGETQYF
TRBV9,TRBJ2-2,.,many,TGTGCCAGCAGCGTAGACCTAGCGCTCCCCGGGGAGCTGTTTTTT,CASSVDLALPGELFF
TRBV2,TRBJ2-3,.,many,TGTGCCAGCAGTCGTGAGATTGACGCAGATACGCAGTATTTT,CASSREIDADTQYF
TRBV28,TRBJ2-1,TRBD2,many,TGTGCCAGCATCCGACTAGCGGGAGGGTCCTACAATGAGCAGTTCTTC,CASIRLAGGSYNEQFF
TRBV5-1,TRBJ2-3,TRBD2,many,TGCGCCAGCAGCACGGCGGCGGGAGAAGATACGCAGTATTTT,CASSTAAGEDTQYF
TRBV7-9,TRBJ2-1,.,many,TGTGCCAGCCTGATGAGCTCCTACAATGAGCAGTTCTTC,CASLMSSYNEQFF
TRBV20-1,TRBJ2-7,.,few,TGCAGTGCCCCGGCGGGGGCAAACGAGCAGTACTTC,CSAPAGANEQYF
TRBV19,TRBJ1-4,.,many,TGTGCCAGTAGTCCCCGGGAGTTTTCGAATGAAAAACTGTTTTTT,CASSPREFSNEKLFF
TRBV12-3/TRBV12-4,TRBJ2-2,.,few,TGTGCCAGCAGCCCTACTCATACGAACACCGGGGAGCTGTTTTTT,CASSPTHTNTGELFF
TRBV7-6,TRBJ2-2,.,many,TGTGCCAGCACCCCAGGCGGGGCCACCGGGGAGCTGTTTTTT,CASTPGGATGELFF
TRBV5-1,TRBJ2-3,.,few,TGCGCCAGCAGCAACCACCCAGGGGTGGCAGATACGCAGTATTTT,CASSNHPGVADTQYF
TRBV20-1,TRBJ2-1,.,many,TGCAGTGCTAGAAAAAACAACAGAAATGAGCAGTTCTTC,CSARKNNRNEQFF
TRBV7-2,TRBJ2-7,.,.,TGTGCCAGCAGCTTAGCAGGCATACAGTCCTACGAGCAGTACTTC,CASSLAGIQSYEQYF
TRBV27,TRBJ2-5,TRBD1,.,TGTGCCAGCAAAATGGGACAGGAACGAGAGACCCAGTACTTC,CASKMGQERETQYF